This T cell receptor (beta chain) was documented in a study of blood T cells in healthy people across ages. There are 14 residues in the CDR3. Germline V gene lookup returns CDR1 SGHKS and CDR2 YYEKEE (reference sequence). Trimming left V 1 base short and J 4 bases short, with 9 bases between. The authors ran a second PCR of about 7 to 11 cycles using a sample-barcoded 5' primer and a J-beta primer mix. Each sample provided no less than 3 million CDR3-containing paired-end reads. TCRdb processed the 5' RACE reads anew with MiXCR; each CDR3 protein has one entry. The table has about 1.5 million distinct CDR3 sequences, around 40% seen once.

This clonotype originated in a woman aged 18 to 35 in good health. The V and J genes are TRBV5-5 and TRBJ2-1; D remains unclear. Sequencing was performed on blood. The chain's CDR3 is CASSLYYGYNEQFF. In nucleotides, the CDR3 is TGTGCCAGCAGCTTGTATTACGGGTACAATGAGCAGTTCTTC.